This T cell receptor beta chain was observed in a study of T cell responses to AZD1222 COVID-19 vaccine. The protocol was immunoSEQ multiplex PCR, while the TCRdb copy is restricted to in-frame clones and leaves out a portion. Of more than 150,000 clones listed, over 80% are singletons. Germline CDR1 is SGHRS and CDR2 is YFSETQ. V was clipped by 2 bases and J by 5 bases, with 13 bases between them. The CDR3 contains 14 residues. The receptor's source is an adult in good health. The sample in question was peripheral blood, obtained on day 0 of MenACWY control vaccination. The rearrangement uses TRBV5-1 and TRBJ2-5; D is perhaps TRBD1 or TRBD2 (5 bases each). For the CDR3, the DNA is TGCGCCAGCAGCTTAATGCTGGGGGAGGAGACCCAGTACTTC. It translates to CASSLMLGEETQYF.